The 14 T cell receptor beta chains listed next were all sequenced from one sample in a study of radiation and T cells in renal cell carcinoma. Sequenced by immunoSEQ multiplex PCR; TCRdb stores in-frame clones only, minus some. The table records fewer than 200,000 clones, approximately 90% of them present only once. As to time point: blood 4 weeks post-SBRT, at nephrectomy. Treatment noted: 15 Gy SBRT to primary tumor, nephrectomy 4 weeks later. The sequencing used blood, collected from a patient whose treatment included radiotherapy and nephrectomy. The receptors were sampled from a woman aged 45 to 65 with renal cell carcinoma.

V usage is TRBV5-4 and J usage is TRBJ2-7; possibly TRBD2 for D (6 bases). Trimming took 2 bases from V and 0 from J, leaving 12 bases between them. The CDR3 sequence is 15 residues long. Germline lookup yields CDR1 SGHNT and CDR2 YYREEE (reference sequence). CDR3 residues: CASSFGGGSSYEQYF. CDR3 sequence (DNA): TGTGCCAGCAGCTTCGGTGGGGGGAGCTCCTACGAGCAGTACTTC.

A note on this clone: Other DNA sequences in this specimen translate into the identical CDR3. The gene calls are TRBV11-2 and TRBJ2-3; TRBD2 aligns across 8 bases. Germline V gene sequence: CDR1 SGHAT, CDR2 FQNNGV. With 1 base clipped from V and 6 bases from J, the junction kept 6 bases outside the gene matches. This CDR3 is built from 15 residues. CDR3 nucleotide sequence: TGTGCCAGCAGCTTAGTCCGGGGGGGCATTGATACGCAGTATTTT. Encoded protein: CASSLVRGGIDTQYF.

The gene calls are TRBV4-1 and TRBJ1-4, with D perhaps matching TRBD1 (5 bases). With 0 bases removed from V and 8 bases from J, the gap between germline ends came to 13 bases. This CDR3 region has 15 residues. Germline CDR1 MGHRA, CDR2 YSYEKL. DNA of the CDR3: TGCGCCAGCAGCCAAGATAGGGGAACCTTGGAAAAACTGTTTTTT. Its protein product is CASSQDRGTLEKLFF.

The chain uses TRBV18 and TRBJ1-1, with TRBD1 matching over 11 bases. This CDR3 region has 18 residues. The trim removed 1 base at V and 1 base at J, leaving 8 bases unmatched. The germline V gene encodes CDR1 KGHSH and CDR2 LQKENI. The CDR3: CASSPRLRTGGANTEAFF. CDR3 bases: TGTGCCAGCTCACCACGTCTCCGGACAGGGGGCGCGAACACTGAAGCTTTCTTT.

V gene TRBV12-5 combines with J gene TRBJ1-1; D perhaps matches TRBD1 (5 bases). This CDR3 has 13 residues. V lost 3 bases, J lost 10 bases, and 15 bases lay in between. CDR1 LGHNT and CDR2 FRNRAP come from the germline V gene. The CDR3 DNA is TGTGCTAGTGGTTTTTACCAGGGAGGGCCAGCTTTCTTT. It yields the protein CASGFYQGGPAFF.

The V and J genes are TRBV19 and TRBJ2-1, with D unresolved. The CDR3 is 14 amino acids. The germline V gene has CDR1 LNHDA and CDR2 SQIVND (reference sequence). Trimming left V 1 base short and J 8 bases short, with 12 bases between. The CDR3 DNA is TGTGCCAGTAGTATAGGGCCCGCGGCCGATGAGCAGTTCTTC. It yields the protein CASSIGPAADEQFF. Complete variable domain (other parts from reference TRBV19 and TRBJ2-1): DGGITQSPKYLFRKEGQNVTLSCEQNLNHDAMYWYRQDPGQGLRLIYYSQIVNDFQKGDIAEGYSVSREKKESFPLTVTSAQKNPTAFYLCASSIGPAADEQFFGPGTRLTVL.

V is TRBV7-2 and J is TRBJ1-1; 9 nucleotides agree with TRBD1. In germline, CDR1 is SGHTA, CDR2 FQGNSA. Trimming cost V 5 bases and J 10 bases; bases outside gene matches: 8. This CDR3 is built from 13 residues. The CDR3 region has the DNA TGTGCCAGCAGCCCTCGGACAGGGGAGGGAGCTTTCTTT. Translating it yields CASSPRTGEGAFF.

A single count supports this clone. This chain connects TRBV5-1 to TRBJ1-5; D is undetermined. Trimming shortened V by 2 bases and J by 1 base, and 4 bases separated the two germline ends. The CDR3 totals 13 residues. Germline CDR1 SGHRS, CDR2 YFSETQ. CDR3 sequence: CASSLQSNQPQHF. DNA for the CDR3: TGCGCCAGCAGCTTACAGAGCAATCAGCCCCAGCATTTT. Based on the CDR3 plus reference TRBV5-1 and TRBJ1-5, the full variable domain is KAGVTQTPRYLIKTRGQQVTLSCSPISGHRSVSWYQQTPGQGLQFLFEYFSETQRNKGNFPGRFSGRQFSNSRSEMNVSTLELGDSALYLCASSLQSNQPQHFGDGTRLSIL.

This chain joins TRBV10-3 and TRBJ1-2; D uncertain. In germline, CDR1 is ENHRY, CDR2 SYGVKD. V dropped 0 bases and J dropped 10 bases, with 9 bases sitting between them. The CDR3 runs 12 residues. As DNA, the CDR3 is TGTGCCATCAGTGAGTCGAACCCTTCCTACACCTTC. It yields the protein CAISESNPSYTF.

This sequence joins TRBV4-2 and TRBJ1-4, with D possibly matching TRBD1 (5 bases). CDR3 length equals 16 residues. V gave up 6 bases and J gave up 2 bases, with 16 bases separating them. CDR1 is LGHNA and CDR2 is YNFKEQ in the germline V gene. DNA for the CDR3: TGTGCCAGCAGTAAACAGGAGTCCGGGACTAATGAAAAACTGTTTTTT. Its protein is CASSKQESGTNEKLFF.

The CDR3 spells CASRFFGTLPFEQYF. Written as DNA, the CDR3 is TGTGCCAGCAGATTTTTCGGGACTCTCCCGTTCGAGCAGTACTTC. The gene calls are TRBV13 and TRBJ2-7, with a tentative D call TRBD2 (6 bases). Per the germline V gene, CDR1 is PRHDT and CDR2 is FYEKMQ (reference sequence). The CDR3 loop spans 15 amino acids. Trimming stripped 6 bases from V and 6 bases from J, with 21 bases between.

This chain joins TRBV11-1 and TRBJ2-6, with 9 bases fitting TRBD1. Germline CDR1 SGHAT, CDR2 FQDESV (reference sequence). The J segment lost 2 bases and the V segment lost 8 bases, leaving 16 bases of the junction unmatched. The CDR3 loop spans 19 amino acids. The CDR3 region is CASGQPGQGVGAGANVLTF. DNA of the CDR3: TGTGCCAGCGGCCAACCGGGACAGGGTGTAGGAGCTGGGGCCAACGTCCTGACTTTC.

V is TRBV18 and J is TRBJ2-6; D call uncertain. The V gene lost 2 bases and the J gene lost 0 bases, with 5 bases spanning the gap. CDR3 size: 15 residues. Germline lookup yields CDR1 KGHSH and CDR2 LQKENI. The CDR3: CASSPVFSGANVLTF. CDR3 coding DNA: TGTGCCAGCTCACCAGTCTTCTCTGGGGCCAACGTCCTGACTTTC.

CDR3 bases: TGTGCCAGCAGCTTTAGGACTAGCGGGGGGGCCCAGGGGCAGTATTTT. This gives the protein CASSFRTSGGAQGQYF. This sequence joins TRBV7-8 and TRBJ2-3, with 15 nucleotides matching TRBD2. V shed 3 bases, J shed 11 bases, and the junction held 9 bases outside the gene matches. CDR1 and CDR2 from the germline V gene are SGHVS and FQNEAQ. There are 16 residues in the CDR3.